Listed here is a single T cell receptor beta chain. Its cognate antigen is unknown. This specimen comes from a study of monozygotic twins with inflammatory bowel disease. Broader study findings: Individual T cell subtypes were not distinguishable.

Someone took a roughly 2.7 ml blood sample from each of the donors. Whole blood served as the source of total RNA, and no T cell sorting took place. It was around 3.5 ug of total RNA that each TCR library used. From the 5' RACE reads, TCRdb lists one entry per CDR3 protein and no DNA. The listing contains approximately 330,000 distinct CDR3 sequences. In germline, CDR1 is DFQATT, CDR2 SNEGSKA (reference sequence). The CDR3 contains 15 residues. This chain links TRBV20-1 with TRBJ2-1. The receptor's source is a human donor with ulcerative colitis or Crohn's disease, or a healthy co-twin of an affected twin (not recorded which). Sample: blood. The CDR3 loop is CSAPIGGSSYNEQFF.